This T cell receptor beta chain appears in the sequencing data of a study of vaccination and CD4 T cells after COVID-19. Background on the study: Four females and six males made up the convalescents, two of whom were Hispanic. Cells received overlapping spike peptides from SARS-CoV-2, HCoV-NL63, HCoV-OC43 and HCoV-229E as stimulation.

Stated treatment: approximately 11-day PBMC culture with coronavirus spike peptide pools or control peptides (ViraFEST assay). Whole-study results and caveats: Vaccine-specific clones in convalescent patients were spike mono-reactive in 304 of 307 cases.

This clonotype was observed a handful of times. What it binds is unknown. Sequenced with the Oncomine TCR Beta short-read assay was DNA taken from cultured CD4+ T cells. Using the QIAamp micro DNA kit, genomic DNA was extracted from the CD4+ T cells that had been cultured. Via MiXCR, TCRdb re-called the PCR reads, giving one row per CDR3 protein. This table has about 19,000 distinct CDR3 sequences, over 55% appearing once. Trimming left V 4 bases short and J 2 bases short, with 15 bases between. The CDR3 contains 16 residues. The germline CDR1 and CDR2 sequences are SGHTA and FQGNSA. The sequenced sample was CD4+ T cells from blood, cultured in vitro, obtained after SARS-CoV-2 vaccination. The receptor was isolated from a human donor who had recovered from COVID-19. This chain connects TRBV7-2 to TRBJ1-5, with D tentatively TRBD1 (6 bases). In DNA form, the CDR3 reads TGTGCCAGCAGCTCCCCGGGGGGGCAGGGCAATCAGCCCCAGCATTTT. Protein product: CASSSPGGQGNQPQHF.